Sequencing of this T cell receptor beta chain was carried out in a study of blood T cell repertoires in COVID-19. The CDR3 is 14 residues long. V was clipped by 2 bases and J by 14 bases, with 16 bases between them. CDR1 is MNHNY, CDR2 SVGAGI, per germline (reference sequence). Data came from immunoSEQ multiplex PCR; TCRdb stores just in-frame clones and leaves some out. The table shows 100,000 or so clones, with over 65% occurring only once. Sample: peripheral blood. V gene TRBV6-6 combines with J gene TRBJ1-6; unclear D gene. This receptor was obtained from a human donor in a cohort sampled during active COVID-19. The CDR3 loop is CASSYIGPSGALHF. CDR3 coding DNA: TGTGCCAGCAGTTACATAGGACCTTCCGGGGCCCTCCACTTT.